This passage covers 10 T cell receptor beta chains from one sample sequenced in a study of blood T cells in healthy people across ages (dated by TCRdb to between 2014 and 2017). Library generation was performed with 5' RACE. A second roughly 6 to 12 cycle PCR used a sample-barcoded 5' primer and a J-beta primer mix. TCRdb cleaned the public reads at Q25 with fastp, built clones with MiXCR and kept in-frame beta chains. A single entry per CDR3 protein holds the most common genes and DNA from its merged rows. This sample comprises approximately 1,700,000 distinct CDR3 sequences, 30% to 40% of them detected only once. The biggest ten clones account for more than 20% of the sample. What was sequenced was blood. These receptors all stem from a human donor in good health.

The gene calls are TRBV7-3 and TRBJ2-2, with D possibly being TRBD2 (5 bases). Per germline, CDR1 SGHTA and CDR2 FQGTGA. Trimming took 4 bases from V and 6 from J, leaving 12 bases between them. This CDR3 comprises 14 residues. CDR3: CASSSRGVPGELFF. CDR3 DNA: TGTGCCAGCAGCTCTCGGGGAGTCCCCGGGGAGCTGTTTTTT. Combining the CDR3 with reference TRBV7-3 and TRBJ2-2 gives the whole variable domain GAGVSQTPSNKVTEKGKYVELRCDPISGHTALYWYRQSLGQGPEFLIYFQGTGAADDSGLPNDRFFAVRPEGSVSTLKIQRTERGDSAVYLCASSSRGVPGELFFGEGSRLTVL.

The rearrangement uses TRBV7-3 and TRBJ2-1; maybe TRBD1 (5 bases). V lost 2 bases, J lost 0 bases, and 17 bases lay in between. The V gene's germline CDR1 is SGHTA and CDR2 FQGTGA. The CDR3 runs 18 residues. CDR3 protein: CASSLRWEQVSSYNEQFF. The CDR3 nucleotides read TGTGCCAGCAGCTTACGATGGGAACAGGTTAGCTCCTACAATGAGCAGTTCTTC.

V and J are TRBV29-1 and TRBJ2-1; D uncertain. Germline CDR1 reads SQVTM; CDR2 reads ANQGSEA. V was cut by 6 bases and J by 5 bases, with 11 bases left in between. This CDR3 region has 12 residues. The CDR3 protein is CSVGIDHNEQFF. As DNA, the CDR3 is TGCAGCGTCGGTATAGATCACAATGAGCAGTTCTTC.

This clonotype has ten or more counts. The chain is built from TRBV29-1 and TRBJ2-6, with D possibly matching TRBD1 (6 bases). V was pared by 6 bases and J by 4 bases, with 10 bases between. CDR3 length: 13 amino acids. From germline, CDR1 is SQVTM and CDR2 ANQGSEA. Here the CDR3 DNA reads TGCAGCGTAACAGGGTCCGGGGCCAACGTCCTGACTTTC. It yields the protein CSVTGSGANVLTF.

This clonotype was seen more than once but under ten times. V and J are TRBV6-2 or TRBV6-3 and TRBJ1-2; D gene unclear. CDR1 and CDR2 from the germline V gene are MNHEY and SVGEGT. The CDR3 runs 13 residues. V was trimmed by 7 bases and J by 2 bases, leaving 11 bases between them. This CDR3 is CASNRGGNYGYTF. CDR3 sequence (DNA): TGTGCCAGCAACCGTGGCGGGAACTATGGCTACACCTTC.

This clonotype was detected a few times. V gene TRBV7-2 combines with J gene TRBJ1-1; TRBD1 is a possible D gene (5 bases). Trimming pared 5 bases from V and 7 bases from J, leaving 11 bases between. Germline V gene data show CDR1 as SGHTA and CDR2 as FQGNSA. The CDR3 extends over 12 amino acids. The DNA for the CDR3 is TGTGCCAGCAGCCAAAGAAGGGGTGAAGCTTTCTTT. Protein product: CASSQRRGEAFF. The whole variable domain, filled in from reference TRBV7-2 and TRBJ1-1, reads GAGVSQSPSNKVTEKGKDVELRCDPISGHTALYWYRQSLGQGLEFLIYFQGNSAPDKSGLPSDRFSAERTGGSVSTLTIQRTQQEDSAVYLCASSQRRGEAFFGQGTRLTVV.

The table lists this clonotype with a few counts. The chain combines TRBV5-1 with TRBJ2-6, with D hard to call. Germline V lookup: CDR1 SGHRS, CDR2 YFSETQ. The V end was cut by 4 bases, the J end by 4 bases, with 18 bases between. The length of the CDR3 is 17 residues. In DNA form, the CDR3 reads TGCGCCAGCAGCCACAACCAGGTGGCAGGCGGGGCCAACGTCCTGACTTTC. It encodes CASSHNQVAGGANVLTF.

The chain uses TRBV7-2 and TRBJ1-4; D unclear. The germline V and J ends were trimmed by 5 bases and 6 bases, with 13 bases remaining between them. This CDR3 comprises 14 residues. Germline loops: CDR1 SGHTA, CDR2 FQGNSA. CDR3 in amino acids: CASSQGRTDEKLFF. CDR3 coding DNA: TGTGCCAGCAGCCAAGGACGGACCGATGAAAAACTGTTTTTT.

In this sample, this clonotype turned up a few times. The chain combines TRBV28 with TRBJ2-7; 9 positions match TRBD1. The CDR3 is made up of 17 amino acids. Germline assignment: CDR1 MDHEN and CDR2 SYDVKM. J was trimmed by 2 bases and V by 2 bases; bases with no gene match: 10. The CDR3 sequence: CASSLPLSGTGTYEQYF. The CDR3 DNA follows: TGTGCCAGCAGTTTACCTTTGTCGGGGACAGGGACCTACGAGCAGTACTTC.

The sample holds a few counts of this clonotype. CDR3 in amino acids: CASSSQRGHTDTQYF. CDR3 coding DNA: TGTGCCAGCAGCTCACAGCGGGGGCACACAGATACGCAGTATTTT. This chain connects TRBV7-2 to TRBJ2-3, with 8 positions matching TRBD2. The trim removed 4 bases at V and 2 bases at J, leaving 5 bases unmatched. The CDR3 runs 15 residues. In germline, CDR1 is SGHTA, CDR2 FQGNSA.